The rows below give T cell receptor beta chains drawn from one sample of a study of CD8+ T cells in alopecia areata. Profiled with immunoSEQ multiplex PCR; TCRdb holds only in-frame clones, not every one. The repertoire has approximately 280,000 clones, about 62% of them found once; the top ten carry about 1.8%. This sample comprised CD4+ T cells sorted from blood, obtained at week 24, from a patient treated with tofacitinib. These receptors were collected from a human donor with alopecia areata. The CDR3 runs from the conserved cysteine through the conserved F or W.

j_call,v_call,cdr3_aa
TRBJ1-5,TRBV30,CAWSVGALGQYNQPQHF
TRBJ1-5,TRBV27,CASSAYRVQQPQHF
TRBJ1-1,TRBV7-9,CASSLFPSPEGRVF
TRBJ2-5,TRBV2,CASRDRVGETQYF
TRBJ2-3,TRBV7-9,CASSRQGTPDTQYF
TRBJ2-7,TRBV6-1,CASSEALTGDHYEQYF
TRBJ2-1,TRBV5-6,CASSLGLASYNEQFF
TRBJ1-1,TRBV30,CAWRGERLLNTEAFF
TRBJ1-2,TRBV28,CASTPGKEGYTF
TRBJ1-5,TRBV5-6,CASSQYPTGSNQPQHF
TRBJ2-5,TRBV27,CASSDISEGETQYF
TRBJ2-7,TRBV28,CASSFETSGGRRQYF
TRBJ1-1,TRBV27,CASSFSGRYRNTEAFF
TRBJ2-3,TRBV5-1,CASSLPRGKVADTQYF
TRBJ2-1,TRBV9,CASSALAGASNEQFF
TRBJ1-6,TRBV6-5,CASSFRGNSPLHF
TRBJ2-3,TRBV14,CASSQGTSGETDTQYF
TRBJ2-5,TRBV9,CASSASGTSQETQYF
TRBJ2-4,TRBV29-1,CSVGPGQAKNIQYF
TRBJ2-6,TRBV7-6,CASSLRSGGANVLTF
TRBJ2-1,TRBV5-1,CASSALTSYNEQFF
TRBJ1-1,TRBV7-2,CASSLQTLLEAFF
TRBJ2-2,TRBV4-2,CASSQNPGAGGRTGELFF
TRBJ1-2,TRBV4-2,CASSQTTGNYGYTF
TRBJ2-5,TRBV9,CASSGGQGAWETQYF